The 9 T cell receptor beta chains below come from one sample, sequenced in a study of blood T cell repertoires in COVID-19. Method: immunoSEQ multiplex PCR; TCRdb's copy keeps in-frame clones and lacks some. The top ten clones hold under 2.5% of a sample with tens of thousands of clones, less than 95% of them seen once. The specimen sequenced was peripheral blood. These receptors originate from a human donor with active COVID-19. The donor label of this sample is uncertain.

This chain connects TRBV7-2 to TRBJ2-7, with a weak D call TRBD1 (6 bases). V was shortened by 5 bases and J by 1 base, with 9 bases between the two germline ends. The CDR3 has 13 residues. The V gene's germline CDR1 is SGHTA and CDR2 FQGNSA. The CDR3 region has the DNA TGTGCCAGCAGCCCGACAGGTTCCTACGAGCAGTACTTC. Residues: CASSPTGSYEQYF.

The chain recombines TRBV5-1 with TRBJ1-6; 8 nucleotides agree with TRBD1. The V and J ends lost 7 bases and 14 bases, in that order; junction bases with no gene match: 11. Germline values: CDR1 SGHRS, CDR2 YFSETQ. The CDR3 spans 13 residues. The CDR3 DNA is TGCGCCAGCCGGCCGGGACAGGCAGGATCCCTCCACTTT. Translated: CASRPGQAGSLHF.

J is TRBJ2-1 and V is TRBV7-9; perhaps TRBD1 as D (6 bases). Looked up from germline, CDR1 is SEHNR and CDR2 is FQNEAQ (reference sequence). CDR3 size: 15 residues. Trimming removed 6 bases at V and 9 bases at J, with 21 bases between. The CDR3 loop reads CASSFSGTPLSEQFF. CDR3 DNA sequence: TGTGCCAGCAGTTTCTCCGGGACACCCCTCAGTGAGCAGTTCTTC.

This clone was detected once. J is TRBJ2-7 and V is TRBV2; possibly TRBD2 for D (5 bases). Trimming shortened V by 8 bases and J by 0 bases, and 11 bases separated the two germline ends. CDR3 length: 13 residues. CDR1 and CDR2 from the germline V gene are SNHLY and FYNNEI. The CDR3 reads CASFSGNSYEQYF. The CDR3 region has the DNA TGTGCCAGCTTCAGCGGAAACTCCTACGAGCAGTACTTC.

The chain joins TRBV5-1 to TRBJ1-5; 7 positions match TRBD1. This CDR3 region has 14 residues. V dropped 4 bases and J dropped 4; count of bases not matched to a gene: 5. CDR1 and CDR2 from the germline V gene are SGHRS and YFSETQ. The chain's CDR3 is CASSLTGPNQPQHF. CDR3 nucleotide sequence: TGCGCCAGCAGCCTGACAGGGCCGAATCAGCCCCAGCATTTT. Full variable domain (remainder filled in from reference TRBV5-1 and TRBJ1-5): KAGVTQTPRYLIKTRGQQVTLSCSPISGHRSVSWYQQTPGQGLQFLFEYFSETQRNKGNFPGRFSGRQFSNSRSEMNVSTLELGDSALYLCASSLTGPNQPQHFGDGTRLSIL.

The chain recombines TRBV19 with TRBJ1-2; 7 bases agree with TRBD1. Germline V gene data show CDR1 as LNHDA and CDR2 as SQIVND (reference sequence). Trimming cost V 8 bases and J 1 base; bases outside gene matches: 13. The CDR3 has 16 amino acids. The CDR3 loop is CASGEGGTDVNYGYTF. The CDR3 DNA sequence: TGTGCCAGTGGCGAGGGTGGGACAGACGTTAACTATGGCTACACCTTC.

The genes are TRBV19 and TRBJ1-2, with D perhaps TRBD1 (6 bases). The ends were cut back, 4 bases at V and 6 bases at J, with 21 bases in the middle. Looked up from germline, CDR1 is LNHDA and CDR2 is SQIVND (reference sequence). The CDR3 runs to 16 residues. The CDR3 spells CASSRTGTHRAHGYTF. The CDR3 DNA reads as TGTGCCAGTAGTAGGACGGGGACACACAGGGCCCATGGCTACACCTTC.

A few counts support this clone. The gene calls are TRBV5-4 and TRBJ1-1, with D perhaps matching TRBD1 (6 bases). Trimming cost V 6 bases and J 6 bases, with 18 bases left between them. The CDR3 is 14 amino acids. The germline gives CDR1 SGHNT, CDR2 YYREEE (reference sequence). The CDR3 sequence is CASTPYWGGAEAFF. The DNA of the CDR3 is TGTGCCAGCACCCCTTACTGGGGGGGCGCTGAAGCTTTCTTT.

The V call is TRBV27, the J call TRBJ2-3; D is possibly TRBD2 (5 bases). From germline, CDR1 is MNHEY and CDR2 SMNVEV (reference sequence). V was clipped by 2 bases and J by 0 bases, with 12 bases between them. The CDR3 is 16 residues long. CDR3 in amino acids: CASSLGLGGSTDTQYF. In DNA, the CDR3 is TGTGCCAGCAGTTTAGGGTTAGGCGGGAGCACAGATACGCAGTATTTT.